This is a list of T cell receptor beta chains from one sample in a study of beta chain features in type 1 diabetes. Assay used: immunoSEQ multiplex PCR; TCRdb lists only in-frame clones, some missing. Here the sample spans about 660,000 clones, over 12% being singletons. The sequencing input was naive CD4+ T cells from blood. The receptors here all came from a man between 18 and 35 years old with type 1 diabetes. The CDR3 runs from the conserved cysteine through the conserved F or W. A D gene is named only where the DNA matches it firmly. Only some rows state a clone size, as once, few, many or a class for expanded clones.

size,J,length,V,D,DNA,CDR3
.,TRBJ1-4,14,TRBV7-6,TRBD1,TGTGCCAGCAGCTTGCTCGGACAGGGGGAAAAACTGTTTTTT,CASSLLGQGEKLFF
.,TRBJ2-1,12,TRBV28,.,TGTGCCAGCAGTCAACAGGGCAATGAGCAGTTCTTC,CASSQQGNEQFF
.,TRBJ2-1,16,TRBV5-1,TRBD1,TGCGCCAGCAGCTTTGCCGACAGGGTCAGGTACAATGAGCAGTTCTTC,CASSFADRVRYNEQFF
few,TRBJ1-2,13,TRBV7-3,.,TGTGCCAGCAGCTTCCGGGACAAGACAGGCTACACCTTC,CASSFRDKTGYTF
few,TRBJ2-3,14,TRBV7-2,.,TGTGCCAGCAGCCACCCTGACACTAGGGATACGCAGTATTTT,CASSHPDTRDTQYF
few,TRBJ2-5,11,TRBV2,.,TGTGCCAGCAGTATTCAAGAGACCCAGTACTTC,CASSIQETQYF
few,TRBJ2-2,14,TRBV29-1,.,TGCAGCGTTGACCAGGGGCAGGACACCGGGGAGCTGTTTTTT,CSVDQGQDTGELFF
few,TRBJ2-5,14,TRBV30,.,TGTGCCTGGAGTGTACAGGGCGGGGGAGAGACCCAGTACTTC,CAWSVQGGGETQYF
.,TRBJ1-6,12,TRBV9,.,TGTGCCAGCAGCGTAATAGATTCACCCCTCCACTTT,CASSVIDSPLHF
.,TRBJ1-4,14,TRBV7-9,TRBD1,TGTGCCAGCAGCGCCGACAGGGGTGATGAAAAACTGTTTTTT,CASSADRGDEKLFF
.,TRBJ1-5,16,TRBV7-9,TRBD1,TGTGCCAGCAGCCACGACAGGGGTTATAGCAATCAGCCCCAGCATTTT,CASSHDRGYSNQPQHF
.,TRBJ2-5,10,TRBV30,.,TGTGCCTGGAGCCATAAGACCCAGTACTTC,CAWSHKTQYF
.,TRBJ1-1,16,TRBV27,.,TGTGCCAGCAGTTTATACGGATTCTCGGAGAACACTGAAGCTTTCTTT,CASSLYGFSENTEAFF
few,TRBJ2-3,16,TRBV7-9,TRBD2,TGTGCCAGCAGCTTAGTGGCGGGAGGGCCAGCAGATACGCAGTATTTT,CASSLVAGGPADTQYF
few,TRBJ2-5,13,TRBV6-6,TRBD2,TGTGCCAGCAGGCTAGCGGGATCTGAGACCCAGTACTTC,CASRLAGSETQYF
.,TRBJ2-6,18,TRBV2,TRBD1,TGTGCCAGCAGTGAAGTCGGACAGGTGATCTCTGGGGCCAACGTCCTGACTTTC,CASSEVGQVISGANVLTF
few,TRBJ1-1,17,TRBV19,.,TGTGCCAGTAGATCATCCCTAGGACTTCTCAGGGACACTGAAGCTTTCTTT,CASRSSLGLLRDTEAFF
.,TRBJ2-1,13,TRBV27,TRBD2,TGTGCCAGCAGCCCGACTAGCGGGAGGGCCAAGTTCTTC,CASSPTSGRAKFF
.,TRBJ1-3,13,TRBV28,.,TGTGCCAGCAGTTTGTCGGCTGGAAACACCATATATTTT,CASSLSAGNTIYF
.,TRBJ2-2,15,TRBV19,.,TGTGCCGCGGGGGCCCAGCGGAGCAACACCGGGGAGCTGTTTTTT,CAAGAQRSNTGELFF
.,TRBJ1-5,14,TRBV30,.,TGTGCCTGGAGTGACGATGGATGGAAGGTGGCCCAGCATTTT,CAWSDDGWKVAQHF
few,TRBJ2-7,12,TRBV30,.,TGTGCCTGGAGTTCCCCAGTTTACGAGCAGTACTTC,CAWSSPVYEQYF
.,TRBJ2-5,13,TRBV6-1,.,TGTGCCAGCACCCGACGGGGACAAGAGACCCAGTACTTC,CASTRRGQETQYF
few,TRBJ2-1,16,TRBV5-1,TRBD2,TGCGCCAGCAGCCCCCAGGCGGGAGGGGATTACAATGAGCAGTTCTTC,CASSPQAGGDYNEQFF
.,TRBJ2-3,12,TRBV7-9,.,TGTGCCAGCAGCTTAGTTGGACAAACGCAGTATTTT,CASSLVGQTQYF
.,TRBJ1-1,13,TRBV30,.,TGTGCCTGCGCGACACCAATGAACACTGAAGCTTTCTTT,CACATPMNTEAFF